This TCR beta chain was recorded in a study of T cells after yellow fever vaccination. One entry per CDR3 protein, called by TCRdb with MiXCR from the 5' RACE reads. The table includes 300,000 to 400,000 distinct CDR3 sequences, roughly 8.6% detected once. Trimming left V 0 bases short and J 3 bases short, with 13 bases between. In germline, CDR1 is SGHRS, CDR2 YFSETQ. The CDR3 is 16 amino acids. This receptor was taken from a man between 18 and 29 years old who received the YFV17D yellow fever vaccine. The source material was PBMCs, sampled roughly 47 days after the first yellow fever vaccination. This chain joins TRBV5-1 and TRBJ2-4; D uncertain. CDR3 amino acids: CASSLVGATNKNIQYF. CDR3 DNA sequence: TGCGCCAGCAGCTTGGTTGGTGCGACGAACAAAAACATTCAGTACTTC. Complete variable domain (other parts from reference TRBV5-1 and TRBJ2-4): KAGVTQTPRYLIKTRGQQVTLSCSPISGHRSVSWYQQTPGQGLQFLFEYFSETQRNKGNFPGRFSGRQFSNSRSEMNVSTLELGDSALYLCASSLVGATNKNIQYFGAGTRLSVL.